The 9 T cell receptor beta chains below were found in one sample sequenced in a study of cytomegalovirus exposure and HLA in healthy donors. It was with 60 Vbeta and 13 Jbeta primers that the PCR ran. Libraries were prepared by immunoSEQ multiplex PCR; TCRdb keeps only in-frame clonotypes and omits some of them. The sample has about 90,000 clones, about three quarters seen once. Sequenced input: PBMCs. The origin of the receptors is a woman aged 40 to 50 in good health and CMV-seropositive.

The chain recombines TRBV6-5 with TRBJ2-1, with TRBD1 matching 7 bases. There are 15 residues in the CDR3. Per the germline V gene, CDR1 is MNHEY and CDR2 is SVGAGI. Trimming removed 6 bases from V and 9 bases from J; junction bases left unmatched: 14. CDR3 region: CASRGDRVRVGEQFF. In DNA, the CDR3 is TGTGCCAGCAGGGGGGACAGAGTCAGGGTAGGTGAGCAGTTCTTC.

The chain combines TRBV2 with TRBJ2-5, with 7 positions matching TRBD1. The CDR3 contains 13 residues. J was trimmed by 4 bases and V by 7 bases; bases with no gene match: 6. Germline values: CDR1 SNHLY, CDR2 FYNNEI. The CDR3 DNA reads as TGTGCCAGCATACAGGGGCAAAGAGAGACCCAGTACTTC. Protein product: CASIQGQRETQYF.

The CDR3 sequence is CSVETGRTGELFF. In DNA form, the CDR3 reads TGCAGCGTTGAGACAGGGCGAACCGGGGAGCTGTTTTTT. The rearrangement uses TRBV29-1 and TRBJ2-2; 7 positions agree with TRBD1. The CDR3 is made up of 13 amino acids. Unmatched junction bases numbered 3, after V lost 3 bases and J lost 5 bases. Germline V gene data show CDR1 as SQVTM and CDR2 as ANQGSEA.

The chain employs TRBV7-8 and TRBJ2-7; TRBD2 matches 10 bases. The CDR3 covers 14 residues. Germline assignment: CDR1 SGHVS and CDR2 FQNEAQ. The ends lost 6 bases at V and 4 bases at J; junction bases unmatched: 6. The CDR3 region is CASRSSGGAYEQYF. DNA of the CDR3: TGTGCCAGCAGGTCTAGCGGGGGTGCTTACGAGCAGTACTTC.

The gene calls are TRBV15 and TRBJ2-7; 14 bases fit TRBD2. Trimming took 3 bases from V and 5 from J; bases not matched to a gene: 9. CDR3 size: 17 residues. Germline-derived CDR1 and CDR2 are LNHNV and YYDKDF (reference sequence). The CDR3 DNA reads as TGTGCCACCAGCAGGCATCCGGGACTAGCGGGAGCCCACGAGCAGTACTTC. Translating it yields CATSRHPGLAGAHEQYF. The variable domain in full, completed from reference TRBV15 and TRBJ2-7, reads DAMVIQNPRYQVTQFGKPVTLSCSQTLNHNVMYWYQQKSSQAPKLLFHYYDKDFNNEADTPDNFQSRRPNTSFCFLDIRSPGLGDTAMYLCATSRHPGLAGAHEQYFGPGTRLTVT.

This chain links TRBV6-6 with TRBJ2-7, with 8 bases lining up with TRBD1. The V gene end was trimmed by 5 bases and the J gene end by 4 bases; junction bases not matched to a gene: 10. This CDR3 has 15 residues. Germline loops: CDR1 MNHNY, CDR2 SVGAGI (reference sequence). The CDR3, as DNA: TGTGCCAGCAGTAAATCGTTGGACAGGGAATACGAGCAGTACTTC. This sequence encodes CASSKSLDREYEQYF.

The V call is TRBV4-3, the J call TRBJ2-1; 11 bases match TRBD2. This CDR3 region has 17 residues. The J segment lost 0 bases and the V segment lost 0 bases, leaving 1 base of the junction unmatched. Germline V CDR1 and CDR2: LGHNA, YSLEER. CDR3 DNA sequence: TGCGCCAGCAGCCAAGATCTAGCGGGAGGCTCCTACAATGAGCAGTTCTTC. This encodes CASSQDLAGGSYNEQFF.

The CDR3 nucleotides are TGTGCCAGCAGCCGAAGACTAGCGGGAGGGGTCTACAATGAGCAGTTCTTC. Translation gives CASSRRLAGGVYNEQFF. The rearrangement links TRBV7-8 to TRBJ2-1, with TRBD2 matching over 14 bases. V was clipped by 5 bases and J by 3 bases; unmatched bases: 6. There are 17 residues in the CDR3. Looked up from germline, CDR1 is SGHVS and CDR2 is FQNEAQ.

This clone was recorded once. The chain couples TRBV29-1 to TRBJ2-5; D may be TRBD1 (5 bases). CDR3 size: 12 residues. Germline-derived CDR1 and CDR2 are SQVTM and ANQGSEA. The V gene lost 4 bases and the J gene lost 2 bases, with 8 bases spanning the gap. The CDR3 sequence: CSVGGQQETQYF. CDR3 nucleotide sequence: TGCAGCGTTGGGGGCCAGCAAGAGACCCAGTACTTC.